This TCR beta chain was observed in a study of CD8 T cells in acute hepatitis C reinfection. Regarding time point: naive CD8 control sorted from an acute-time-point sample. A positive HCV RNA or antibody test following a negative test within 24 weeks defined acute primary infection. Per germline, CDR1 SGHRS and CDR2 YFSETQ. The CDR3 sequence is 12 residues long. V was shortened by 0 bases and J by 8 bases, with 8 bases between the two germline ends. Profiled with immunoSEQ multiplex PCR; TCRdb holds only in-frame clones, not every one. The repertoire holds tens of thousands of clones, around nine tenths seen once, with 0.5% in the top ten.

The sequencing input was naive CD8+ T cells from PBMCs. The gene calls are TRBV5-1 and TRBJ1-1; no clear D. The sequence was collected from a man aged 25-45 years with chronic hepatitis C. CDR3 in amino acids: CASSLGGIEAFF. In DNA, the CDR3 is TGCGCCAGCAGCTTGGGAGGAATCGAAGCTTTCTTT.